Following are 29 T cell receptor beta chains from one sample sequenced in a study of OX40 agonist ivuxolimab in advanced cancers. Library creation used the immunoSEQ multiplex PCR assay. TCRdb stores this immuneACCESS table with in-frame sequences only. Part of the clones is absent; in the studies checked, under half of the shortfall reflects unresolved V genes, and no reason is known for the rest. The table for this sample lists tens of thousands of clones; 90% of them were counted only once. The ten largest clones add up to 0.33% of the sample. Source: CD4+ or CD8+ T cells sorted from blood, taken in a trial of the OX40 agonist ivuxolimab. Every receptor here comes from an adult with an advanced solid tumor such as melanoma, head and neck, liver or kidney cancer.

This clone was detected only once. The chain couples TRBV30 to TRBJ2-3, with D possibly being TRBD1 (5 bases). The CDR3 loop spans 12 amino acids. V lost 5 bases and J lost 4, with 10 bases in between. Germline V gives CDR1 GTSNPN, CDR2 SVGIG (reference sequence). CDR3 loop: CAWGRGADTQYF. As DNA, the CDR3 is TGTGCCTGGGGAAGGGGTGCAGATACGCAGTATTTT.

The chain uses TRBV5-4 and TRBJ2-1; TRBD1 agrees at 8 bases. The CDR3 has 15 amino acids. The junction had 3 bases not matched to a gene; V was cut back by 4 bases and J by 0 bases. Germline loops: CDR1 SGHNT, CDR2 YYREEE (reference sequence). The CDR3 sequence: CASSLTGGSYNEQFF. The CDR3 DNA is TGTGCCAGCAGCCTAACAGGGGGCTCCTACAATGAGCAGTTCTTC.

This chain joins TRBV15 and TRBJ1-2, with D unclear. The V end lost 4 bases, the J end lost 2 bases, and 11 bases lay between the germline ends. CDR1 is LNHNV, CDR2 YYDKDF, per germline (reference sequence). CDR3 length equals 14 residues. The DNA of the CDR3 is TGTGCCACCAGCACGGGTGGGGTGAACTATGGCTACACCTTC. This codes for CATSTGGVNYGYTF. The variable domain in full, completed from reference TRBV15 and TRBJ1-2, reads DAMVIQNPRYQVTQFGKPVTLSCSQTLNHNVMYWYQQKSSQAPKLLFHYYDKDFNNEADTPDNFQSRRPNTSFCFLDIRSPGLGDTAMYLCATSTGGVNYGYTFGSGTRLTVV.

The sample holds one count of this clone. V gene TRBV4-1 combines with J gene TRBJ1-1; D uncertain. The CDR3 totals 15 residues. The germline gives CDR1 MGHRA, CDR2 YSYEKL. V was clipped by 1 base and J by 5 bases, with 14 bases between them. The CDR3 reads CASSQALFSWTEAFF. CDR3 nucleotides: TGCGCCAGCAGCCAAGCGCTATTTTCTTGGACTGAAGCTTTCTTT.

The gene calls are TRBV14 and TRBJ1-6, with 10 bases identical to TRBD1. Per germline, CDR1 SGHDN and CDR2 FVKESK. The CDR3 runs 14 residues. V dropped 5 bases and J dropped 10; count of bases not matched to a gene: 5. CDR3 DNA: TGTGCCAGCAGCTCGGGACAGGGGACGTCACCCCTCCACTTT. It translates to CASSSGQGTSPLHF.

This rearrangement joins TRBV5-8 to TRBJ2-2; 7 bases align to TRBD1. This CDR3 spans 17 amino acids. Germline lookup yields CDR1 SGHTS and CDR2 YDEGEE. The junction had 9 bases not matched to a gene; V was cut back by 0 bases and J by 4 bases. CDR3 sequence (DNA): TGTGCCAGCAGCTTGGGGACAGGAGAGTGGGGCACCGGGGAGCTGTTTTTT. Translation gives CASSLGTGEWGTGELFF.

The J gene is TRBJ1-3, the V gene TRBV6-5, with D uncertain. Germline CDR1 reads MNHEY; CDR2 reads SVGAGI. V shed 10 bases and J shed 4 bases, with 17 bases lying between them. CDR3 length: 14 amino acids. The CDR3 bases are TGTGCCACCAAGGCTTCGCTTGCAGGAAACACCATATATTTT. It codes for CATKASLAGNTIYF.

Here the CDR3 DNA reads TGTGCCAGCAGTTGGGGGTGGGGCCCTCTGGTTTACGCTTTCTTT. Translated, it gives CASSWGWGPLVYAFF. The gene calls are TRBV28 and TRBJ1-1, with TRBD1 as a possible D gene (5 bases). This CDR3 has 15 amino acids. V lost 4 bases and J lost 11, with 23 bases in between. From germline, CDR1 is MDHEN and CDR2 SYDVKM.

As concerns this clone: Other nucleotide sequences from this sample produce the same CDR3. The gene calls are TRBV28 and TRBJ1-1; D unresolved. Trimming removed 2 bases at V and 1 base at J, with 11 bases between. The CDR3 sequence is 15 residues long. The germline V gene encodes CDR1 MDHEN and CDR2 SYDVKM. The chain's CDR3 is CASSLPIDGNTEAFF. Here the CDR3 DNA reads TGTGCCAGCAGTTTACCCATCGACGGGAACACTGAAGCTTTCTTT.

This sequence joins TRBV6-5 and TRBJ2-6; D unresolved. The CDR3 length is 12 residues. The germline V gene has CDR1 MNHEY and CDR2 SVGAGI. V was clipped by 6 bases and J by 4 bases, with 4 bases between them. The CDR3 loop is CASRAGANVLTF. The CDR3 region has the DNA TGTGCCAGCAGAGCCGGGGCCAACGTCCTGACTTTC.

The chain employs TRBV7-9 and TRBJ2-7; D gene unclear. CDR1 and CDR2 (germline): SEHNR, FQNEAQ (reference sequence). The CDR3 sequence is 13 residues long. V was trimmed by 5 bases and J by 4 bases, leaving 12 bases between them. CDR3 sequence reads: CASSPGSGYEQYF. The CDR3 coding sequence is TGTGCCAGCAGCCCCGGGTCGGGTTACGAGCAGTACTTC.

This clone was observed a single time. The genes are TRBV7-9 and TRBJ2-2; 7 bases map to TRBD1. V shed 5 bases and J 4 bases; nucleotides not matched to a gene: 7. The CDR3 has 15 residues. Germline CDR1 is SEHNR and CDR2 is FQNEAQ (reference sequence). CDR3 coding DNA: TGTGCCAGCAGCCCAAGGGGGCTAGGCACCGGGGAGCTGTTTTTT. This codes for CASSPRGLGTGELFF.

This sequence joins TRBV11-2 and TRBJ1-6; possibly TRBD1 for D (5 bases). The CDR3 has 14 amino acids. Trimming took 5 bases from V and 10 from J, leaving 15 bases between them. Germline values: CDR1 SGHAT, CDR2 FQNNGV. This CDR3 reads CASSIHYTGSPLHF. The CDR3 nucleotides are TGTGCCAGCAGCATTCATTATACAGGATCACCCCTCCACTTT.

This chain uses TRBV5-1 with TRBJ1-1; TRBD1 is a possible D gene (5 bases). This CDR3 has 14 amino acids. Germline V CDR1 and CDR2: SGHRS, YFSETQ. The ends were cut back, 1 base at V and 7 bases at J, with 14 bases in the middle. In DNA form, the CDR3 reads TGCGCCAGCAGCTTGCCGGACAAGATGAATGAAGCTTTCTTT. Amino acids: CASSLPDKMNEAFF.

J is TRBJ2-4 and V is TRBV7-9, with D uncertain. The germline V gene has CDR1 SEHNR and CDR2 FQNEAQ (reference sequence). The CDR3 consists of 12 residues. V was clipped by 5 bases and J by 5 bases, with 7 bases between them. The CDR3 protein is CASSQSENIQYF. In nucleotides, the CDR3 is TGTGCCAGCAGCCAATCCGAAAACATTCAGTACTTC. Looking up the rest from reference TRBV7-9 and TRBJ2-4 gives the full variable domain: DTGVSQNPRHKITKRGQNVTFRCDPISEHNRLYWYRQTLGQGPEFLTYFQNEAQLEKSRLLSDRFSAERPKGSFSTLEIQRTEQGDSAMYLCASSQSENIQYFGAGTRLSVL.

J is TRBJ2-5 and V is TRBV11-2; D is undetermined. Trimming shortened V by 0 bases and J by 1 base, and 6 bases separated the two germline ends. Germline loops: CDR1 SGHAT, CDR2 FQNNGV. The CDR3 is 14 residues long. CDR3 loop: CASSLDHSQETQYF. The CDR3 nucleotides read TGTGCCAGCAGCTTAGACCACAGCCAAGAGACCCAGTACTTC. Combining the CDR3 with reference TRBV11-2 and TRBJ2-5 gives the whole variable domain EAGVAQSPRYKIIEKRQSVAFWCNPISGHATLYWYQQILGQGPKLLIQFQNNGVVDDSQLPKDRFSAERLKGVDSTLKIQPAKLEDSAVYLCASSLDHSQETQYFGPGTRLLVL.

The chain uses TRBV19 and TRBJ1-5, with 7 bases that match TRBD1. The CDR3 length is 14 residues. V was clipped by 6 bases and J by 4 bases; unmatched bases: 6. CDR1 and CDR2 from the germline V gene are LNHDA and SQIVND (reference sequence). The CDR3: CASRFSGGNQPQHF. In DNA form, the CDR3 reads TGTGCCAGTAGATTCTCAGGGGGGAATCAGCCCCAGCATTTT.

J is TRBJ2-7 and V is TRBV6-1; 7 nucleotides line up with TRBD1. The CDR3 is 13 residues long. Germline V gene sequence: CDR1 MNHNS, CDR2 SASEGT. V gave up 3 bases and J gave up 3 bases; unmatched junction bases: 2. The CDR3 DNA sequence: TGTGCCAGCAGTGACAGGGGGAGCTACGAGCAGTACGTC. As protein: CASSDRGSYEQYV.

The gene calls are TRBV19 and TRBJ1-1; 7 nucleotides agree with TRBD1. Germline trimming cut 8 bases from V and 0 bases from J; bases unmatched to any gene: 9. The CDR3 length is 15 residues. Germline V gene sequence: CDR1 LNHDA, CDR2 SQIVND (reference sequence). Here the CDR3 DNA reads TGTGCCAGTCTCTCGTACAGGGGCATGAACACTGAAGCTTTCTTT. Its protein is CASLSYRGMNTEAFF.

The rearrangement joins TRBV5-1 to TRBJ2-3; no clear D gene. Trimming left V 2 bases short and J 0 bases short, with 7 bases between. The germline gives CDR1 SGHRS, CDR2 YFSETQ. The CDR3 spans 14 residues. Here the CDR3 reads CASSFQASTDTQYF. The DNA of the CDR3 is TGCGCCAGCAGCTTTCAGGCTAGCACAGATACGCAGTATTTT.

This sequence joins TRBV5-1 and TRBJ1-6, with 8 bases lining up with TRBD1. Unmatched junction bases numbered 13, after V lost 4 bases and J lost 4 bases. Germline-derived CDR1 and CDR2 are SGHRS and YFSETQ. The CDR3 is 18 residues long. In DNA form, the CDR3 reads TGCGCCAGCAGCCTCCTAGACAGGGGAGGAGGATATAATTCACCCCTCCACTTT. It is translated as CASSLLDRGGGYNSPLHF. The entire variable domain, with the rest obtained from reference TRBV5-1 and TRBJ1-6, is as follows: KAGVTQTPRYLIKTRGQQVTLSCSPISGHRSVSWYQQTPGQGLQFLFEYFSETQRNKGNFPGRFSGRQFSNSRSEMNVSTLELGDSALYLCASSLLDRGGGYNSPLHFGNGTRLTVT.

This chain joins TRBV6-1 and TRBJ1-1; a weak D match, TRBD1 (5 bases). Trimming took 2 bases from V and 4 from J, leaving 14 bases between them. The CDR3 length is 15 residues. Per germline, CDR1 MNHNS and CDR2 SASEGT. The CDR3 nucleotides are TGTGCCAGCAGTGAACCGGCTAAAAGGGGCACTGAAGCTTTCTTT. Translated, it gives CASSEPAKRGTEAFF.

The rearrangement uses TRBV5-5 and TRBJ2-7; no reliable D call. Trimming stripped 0 bases from V and 2 bases from J, with 12 bases between. The CDR3 consists of 15 residues. CDR1 SGHKS and CDR2 YYEKEE come from the germline V gene (reference sequence). The CDR3 nucleotides are TGTGCCAGCAGCTTGGCTGGCTTTATGACCTACGAGCAGTACTTC. It is translated as CASSLAGFMTYEQYF.

The V and J genes are TRBV4-1 and TRBJ1-1; 8 nucleotides align to TRBD1. V trimming: 3 bases; J trimming: 1 base; junction bases outside the gene matches: 7. CDR3 length equals 16 residues. Germline CDR1 reads MGHRA; CDR2 reads YSYEKL. CDR3 loop: CASSQVNRGANTEAFF. The CDR3 coding sequence is TGCGCCAGCAGCCAGGTTAACAGGGGGGCGAACACTGAAGCTTTCTTT.

This clone has just one count. This chain connects TRBV5-1 to TRBJ2-1; 9 positions match TRBD1. The CDR3 extends over 15 amino acids. Germline CDR1 SGHRS, CDR2 YFSETQ. Losses at the gene ends were 1 base for V and 5 bases for J; bases not matched to a gene: 4. CDR3 DNA: TGCGCCAGCAGCTTGCAAGGACAGGGGCACAATGAGCAGTTCTTC. Its translation is CASSLQGQGHNEQFF.

This clone has a single count. The chain has TRBV5-1 and TRBJ2-5, with 9 bases fitting TRBD1. CDR1 and CDR2 from the germline V gene are SGHRS and YFSETQ. V was clipped by 2 bases and J by 7 bases; unmatched bases: 12. CDR3 length: 16 amino acids. The CDR3 sequence is CASSLTGGEELGTQYF. The CDR3 DNA sequence: TGCGCCAGCAGCTTAACAGGGGGCGAGGAATTAGGGACCCAGTACTTC.

The chain recombines TRBV4-1 with TRBJ1-4; unclear D gene. Germline CDR1 MGHRA, CDR2 YSYEKL. The CDR3 consists of 14 residues. V was cut by 2 bases and J by 8 bases, with 12 bases left in between. The CDR3 nucleotides read TGCGCCAGCAGCCAACAATATCTCGGAGAAAAACTGTTTTTT. It specifies CASSQQYLGEKLFF.

This clone qualifies as medium-sized. The chain couples TRBV5-1 to TRBJ1-2, with D uncertain. CDR1 SGHRS and CDR2 YFSETQ come from the germline V gene. V dropped 4 bases and J dropped 1 base, with 8 bases sitting between them. This CDR3 region has 13 residues. In nucleotides, the CDR3 is TGCGCCAGCAGCCTAATGAGTAACTATGGCTACACCTTC. Its protein product is CASSLMSNYGYTF.

This clone was detected once. The gene calls are TRBV30 and TRBJ2-3; the D is unclear. The CDR3 sequence is 12 residues long. CDR1 is GTSNPN, CDR2 SVGIG, per germline (reference sequence). V lost 4 bases and J lost 4, with 9 bases in between. The CDR3 region has the DNA TGTGCCTGGACTAGTTCCCCAGATACGCAGTATTTT. Protein sequence: CAWTSSPDTQYF.